The T cell receptor beta chain described here comes from a study of T cell responses to AZD1222 COVID-19 vaccine. Study-wide background: Second doses were pooled across both intervals (about 4 or about 12 weeks).

Regarding the study as a whole: Seropositive at baseline were only 5 to 7 AZD1222 recipients. Reportedly, nearly half the spike-specific TCRs target unmutated variant regions.

V was clipped by 6 bases and J by 4 bases; unmatched bases: 3. This CDR3 comprises 12 residues. In germline, CDR1 is LNHDA, CDR2 SQIVND (reference sequence). A note on this clone: No antigen is known for it.

The table came from immunoSEQ multiplex PCR; TCRdb's copy has only in-frame clones and leaves some out. The sample lists approximately 190,000 clones, under 95% occurring once. The rearrangement uses TRBV19 and TRBJ2-7; 7 bases are shared with TRBD2. The material was peripheral blood, obtained on day 0 of AZD1222 vaccination. This receptor was obtained from an adult in good health. CDR3 nucleotides: TGTGCCAGTAGGGGCGGGAGATACGAGCAGTACTTC. Its translation: CASRGGRYEQYF.